The T cell receptor (beta chain) described here comes from a study of vaccination and CD4 T cells after COVID-19. Concerning this clonotype itself: What it binds is unknown.

V gave up 0 bases and J gave up 8 bases, with 16 bases separating them. Germline V lookup: CDR1 SGHNT, CDR2 YYREEE (reference sequence). The CDR3 contains 15 residues. Treatment specified: 10-day PBMC culture with coronavirus spike peptide pools or control peptides (ViraFEST assay). ViraFEST enlarged antigen-specific T cell populations with peptide pools and afterwards sequenced TCRs. Wells that each held about 2 million PBMCs were cultured with roughly 9.8 IU/ml IL-2 and approximately 9.6 ug/ml peptide pools. Cultured CD4+ T-cell DNA underwent Oncomine TCR Beta short-read sequencing. TCRdb re-derived calls from the PCR reads in MiXCR, one entry per CDR3 protein. Here the sample spans about 13,000 distinct CDR3 sequences, roughly a quarter being singletons. Points from the study as a whole: The study sampled relatively few convalescent patients and omitted early post-infection timepoints.

Sequencing was performed on CD4+ T cells from blood, cultured in vitro, taken before SARS-CoV-2 vaccination. J is TRBJ2-3 and V is TRBV5-4, with a possible D match to TRBD2 (5 bases). This sequence was found in a human donor who received a COVID-19 vaccine. The CDR3: CASSLASSTGVTQYF. The CDR3 DNA is TGTGCCAGCAGCTTGGCCAGCTCCACCGGGGTTACGCAGTATTTT.